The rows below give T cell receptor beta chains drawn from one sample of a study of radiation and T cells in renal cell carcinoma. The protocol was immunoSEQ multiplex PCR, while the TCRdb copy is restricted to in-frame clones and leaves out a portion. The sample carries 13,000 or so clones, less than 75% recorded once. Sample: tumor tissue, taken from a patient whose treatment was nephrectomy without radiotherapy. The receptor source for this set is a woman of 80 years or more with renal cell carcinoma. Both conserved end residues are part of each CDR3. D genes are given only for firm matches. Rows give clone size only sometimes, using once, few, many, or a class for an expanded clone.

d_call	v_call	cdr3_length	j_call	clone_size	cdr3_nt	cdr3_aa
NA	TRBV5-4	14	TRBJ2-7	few	TGTGCCAGCAGCACCTCAGGGGCCTTCTACGAGCAGTACTTC	CASSTSGAFYEQYF
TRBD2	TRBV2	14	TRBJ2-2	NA	TGTGCCAGCTCCCTGACTAGCAGCACCGGGGAGCTGTTTTTT	CASSLTSSTGELFF
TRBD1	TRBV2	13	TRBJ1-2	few	TGTGCCAGCAGCCAACAGGGGGGCTATGGCTACACCTTC	CASSQQGGYGYTF
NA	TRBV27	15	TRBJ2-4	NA	TGTGCCAGCAGCTGGGTGAGGGCAGGGGCGGGCATTCAGTACTTC	CASSWVRAGAGIQYF
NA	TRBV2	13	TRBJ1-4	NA	TGTGCCAGCAGTAGGGACCATAATGAAAAACTGTTTTTT	CASSRDHNEKLFF
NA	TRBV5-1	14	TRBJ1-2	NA	TGCGCCAGCAGCTTACAGGGTACGGGGTATGGCTACACCTTC	CASSLQGTGYGYTF
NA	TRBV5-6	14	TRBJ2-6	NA	TGTGCCAGCAGCTCCCGCACTGGGGCCAACGTCCTGACTTTC	CASSSRTGANVLTF
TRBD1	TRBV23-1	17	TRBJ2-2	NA	TGCGCCAGCAGTCAATCGTCCCGGGACAGATACACCGGGGAGCTGTTTTTT	CASSQSSRDRYTGELFF
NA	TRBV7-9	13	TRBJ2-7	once	TGTGCCAGCAGCTTATCTGAAGGCCGCAGGCAGTACTTC	CASSLSEGRRQYF
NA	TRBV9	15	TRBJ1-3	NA	TGTGCCAGCAGCGCGGGGGCCGTCTCTGGAAACACCATATATTTT	CASSAGAVSGNTIYF
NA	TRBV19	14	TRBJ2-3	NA	TGTGCCAGTACCACGGGGCACTCCACAGATACGCAGTATTTT	CASTTGHSTDTQYF
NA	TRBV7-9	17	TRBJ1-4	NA	TGTGCCAGCCCCGCAGGGGTAACCCCTGCAACTAATGAAAAACTGTTTTTT	CASPAGVTPATNEKLFF
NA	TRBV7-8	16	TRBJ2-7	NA	TGTGCCAGCAGCTTAGAGTCCGCAGGGGTTGCCTACGAGCAGTACTTC	CASSLESAGVAYEQYF
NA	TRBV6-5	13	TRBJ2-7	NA	TGTGCCAGCAGCCCCGGGCCGTCCTACGAGCAGTACTTC	CASSPGPSYEQYF
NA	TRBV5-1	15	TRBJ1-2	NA	TGCGCCAGCAGCTTGGCCGGTGGACAGTTATATGGCTACACCTTC	CASSLAGGQLYGYTF
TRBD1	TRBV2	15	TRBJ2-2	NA	TGTGCCAGCAGTGAAAGGACAGGGACCACCGGGGAGCTGTTTTTT	CASSERTGTTGELFF
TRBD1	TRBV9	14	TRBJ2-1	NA	TGTGCCAGCCAACCGGGACAGACGAACAATGAGCAGTTCTTC	CASQPGQTNNEQFF
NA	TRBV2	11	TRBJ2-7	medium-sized	TGTGCCAGCAGTCATCGCGACGAGCAGTACTTC	CASSHRDEQYF
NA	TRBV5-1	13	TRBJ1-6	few	TGCGCCAGCAGCTTTGAAGGGGGTTCACCCCTCCACTTT	CASSFEGGSPLHF
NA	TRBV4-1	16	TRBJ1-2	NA	TGCGCCAGCAGCCAAGAATCGGCAGGGAACCTGGGTGGCTACACCTTC	CASSQESAGNLGGYTF
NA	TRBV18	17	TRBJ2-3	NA	TGTGCCAGCTCACCACTTTATGCGGGGACTAGCACAGATACGCAGTATTTT	CASSPLYAGTSTDTQYF
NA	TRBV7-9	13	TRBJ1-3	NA	TGTGCCAGCAGCAGCGAACAGGGAAACACCATATATTTT	CASSSEQGNTIYF